This TCR beta chain was sequenced in a study of T-cell reconstitution after alpha-beta-depleted transplantation in children. Unique molecular identifiers were built into the TCRbeta library. TCRdb recomputed calls from the PCR reads with MiXCR, one row per CDR3 protein. The sample shows about 440,000 distinct CDR3 sequences, about 40% of them seen only once. On this clonotype: The antigen is undetermined.

The CDR3 length is 17 residues. V gave up 3 bases and J gave up 3 bases; unmatched junction bases: 10. Germline CDR1 and CDR2: ENHRY and SYGVKD. Whole-study results and caveats: Diversity and T-cell counts at one year after transplant derived mostly from new T cells. Several patients had high TCRbeta diversity at day 60; it came from surviving recipient T cells and thymic progenitors. Several hundred expanded graft clones reportedly were the source of alpha-beta T cells about two months after transplant.

The sequence derives from a girl aged 2-9 years with aplastic anemia, due to receive a stem cell transplant. The rearrangement uses TRBV10-3 and TRBJ2-1; TRBD2 matches at 8 bases. Specimen: PBMCs, collected before TCRalphabeta/CD19-depleted stem cell transplant. CDR3 coding DNA: TGTGCCATCAGTGAAGGGGGGCTAGCGGGTATCTACAATGAGCAGTTCTTC. This gives the protein CAISEGGLAGIYNEQFF.